The TCR beta chain described here comes from a study of T cells after yellow fever vaccination (dated by TCRdb to the late 2010s). With respect to the entire study: Libraries from fractions with low cell numbers were prepared with the SMART-Seq v4 Ultra Low Input RNA kit. Blood was collected at multiple timepoints before and after primary and secondary immunization, and bulk PBMC replicates and cell subsets were isolated. Two healthy male donors, one aged 18 to 30 and one aged 30 to 39 years, were included in the cohort. To follow T-cell clones before and after primary and booster YFV17D yellow fever vaccination, bulk TCR alpha and beta repertoires were sequenced over time. Paper-wide results and their limitations: After the booster, most of the clones that had expanded following primary vaccination were detected again (about 95% of CD4 and 80% to 90% of CD8), which suggests that memory was broadly maintained. Computational filtering was needed because FACS-sorted repertoires could contain abundant contaminating clonotypes from the bulk population. The secondary T-cell response was found to be weaker but faster than the primary response, with a peak reached on day 5 rather than on day 15. Because the study included only a couple of donors, the extent to which the findings can be generalized is limited. A small share of clonotypes was detected in both CD4 and CD8 compartments, with the overlap likely arising from convergent recombination.

TCR cDNA was made using 5'RACE template switching, a step that added a universal primer site and unique molecular identifiers. Priming for cDNA synthesis came from both the TCR alpha and TCR beta constant segments. Libraries were amplified in two PCR steps, with sample barcodes and sequencing adapters added in the second step. Sequencing of libraries was performed on Illumina HiSeq 2500 (2x100 bp) or NovaSeq (2x150 bp). The study's own analysis went as follows. Reads were demultiplexed and collapsed into UMI consensus sequences with MIGEC, and V(D)J alignment was performed with MiXCR. Using edgeR on replicate PBMC samples, clonotypes were called vaccine-responding if FDR was below 0.01 and the log2 fold change was above 5 up to day 15. CD4 or CD8 identity was assigned to each bulk clonotype according to whether the clonotype was present at higher abundance in the sequenced CD4 repertoire or the sequenced CD8 repertoire. TCRdb trimmed the raw reads at Q25, called clones with MiXCR and kept productive beta chains. CDR3 protein duplicates are merged, each entry listing the most common genes and DNA. The V and J calls and clone size come from TCRdb's table, not from the authors' own analysis. The sample table contains just under 600,000 distinct CDR3 sequences; only one count was recorded for approximately 13% of them. Over 13% of the sample goes to the ten largest clones.

Per the germline V gene, MNHEY is the CDR1 and SVGEGT is the CDR2. V drops 6 bases and J drops 4 bases, leaving 17 bases in between. There are 15 amino acids in the CDR3, from cysteine to phenylalanine inclusive. Just the 45-base CDR3 DNA is kept, in frame starting at base 1. This clonotype was seen only a few times. Its antigen is not yet known. No per-base quality is available; no much larger clone lies one base away. The treatment or condition label of this sample denotes: live attenuated yellow fever vaccine strain. At each blood-draw timepoint, two biological replicates of bulk PBMCs were collected. PBMCs were isolated from peripheral blood using a standard Ficoll-Paque protocol. TriZol was used to extract RNA from bulk PBMCs, CD4 and CD8 fractions, and dextramer-positive and dextramer-negative fractions.

The chain links TRBV6-2 or TRBV6-3 with TRBJ2-3; a confident D gene designation cannot be given. This sequence originates from a man aged 25 to 40 who received the YFV17D yellow fever vaccine. Here the sequenced sample was PBMCs, taken on the day of the yellow fever booster vaccination. In nucleotide form, the sequence is TGTGCCAGCAGCTCCGTTCGCGACTTGGCAGATACGCAGTATTTT. The translation is CASSSVRDLADTQYF.